The next 5 T cell receptor beta chains were all read from a single sample in a study of resident and recirculating memory T cells in vitiligo. Assay used: immunoSEQ multiplex PCR; TCRdb lists only in-frame clones, some missing. This repertoire shows 40,000 to 50,000 clones, nearly 95% found once; its top ten account for 4.5%. Sequencing input: blood. The receptors shown here come from a male donor with vitiligo.

The genes are TRBV25-1 and TRBJ1-1, with a weak D call TRBD1 (6 bases). V lost 4 bases and J lost 1, with 10 bases in between. CDR1 is MGHDK and CDR2 is SYGVNS in the germline V gene. CDR3 length: 14 amino acids. The chain's CDR3 is CASSAHRENTEAFF. CDR3 nucleotides: TGTGCCAGCAGTGCCCACAGGGAGAACACTGAAGCTTTCTTT.

The CDR3 nucleotides are TGTGCCAGCAGTTGGGACTTCACAGATACGCAGTATTTT. This codes for CASSWDFTDTQYF. The chain combines TRBV27 with TRBJ2-3; D might be TRBD2 (6 bases). The CDR3 is 13 residues long. Trimming left V 4 bases short and J 2 bases short, with 7 bases between. Germline lookup yields CDR1 MNHEY and CDR2 SMNVEV (reference sequence).

The rearrangement links TRBV7-2 to TRBJ2-3, with 8 positions matching TRBD2. The CDR3 length is 15 residues. Germline CDR1 and CDR2: SGHTA and FQGNSA. V shed 3 bases and J 3 bases; nucleotides not matched to a gene: 5. CDR3 region: CASSFAGGMTDTQYF. The DNA for the CDR3 is TGTGCCAGCAGCTTCGCGGGGGGCATGACAGATACGCAGTATTTT.

In nucleotides, the CDR3 is TGTGCCAGCAGCTTGAGCGGGGCAACAGATACGCAGTATTTT. Its translation: CASSLSGATDTQYF. This chain joins TRBV7-2 and TRBJ2-3, with 7 positions matching TRBD2. The CDR3 length is 14 residues. Germline CDR1 reads SGHTA; CDR2 reads FQGNSA. The trim removed 3 bases at V and 3 bases at J, leaving 3 bases unmatched.

The CDR3 region is CASRRAGGVYNEQFF. CDR3 sequence (DNA): TGTGCCAGCAGGCGGGCGGGGGGAGTATACAATGAGCAGTTCTTC. The V gene is TRBV7-2, the J gene TRBJ2-1; 8 bases match TRBD2. CDR1 and CDR2 from the germline V gene are SGHTA and FQGNSA. J lost 4 bases, V lost 6 bases, and 8 bases had no gene match. The length of the CDR3 is 15 residues.